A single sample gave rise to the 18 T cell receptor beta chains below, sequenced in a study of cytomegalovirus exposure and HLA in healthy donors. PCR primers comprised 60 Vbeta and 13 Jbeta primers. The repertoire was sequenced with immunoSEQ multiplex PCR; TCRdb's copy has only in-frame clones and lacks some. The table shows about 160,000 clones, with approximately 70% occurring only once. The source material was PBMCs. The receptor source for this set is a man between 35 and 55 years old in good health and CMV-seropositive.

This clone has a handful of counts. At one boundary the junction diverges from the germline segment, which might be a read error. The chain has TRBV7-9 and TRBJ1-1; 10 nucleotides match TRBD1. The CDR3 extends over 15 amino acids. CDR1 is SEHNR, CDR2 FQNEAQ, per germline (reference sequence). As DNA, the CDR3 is TGTTCCAGCAGCTTCCCCGGGACAGGGGTTGCTGAAGCTTTCTTT. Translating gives CSSSFPGTGVAEAFF.

CDR3 DNA sequence: TGTGCCAGTAGTATGGTCCGGACAGGGGGCAGTCAGCCCCAGCATTTT. Translation: CASSMVRTGGSQPQHF. The V and J genes are TRBV19 and TRBJ1-5; 11 bases fit TRBD1. Per the germline V gene, CDR1 is LNHDA and CDR2 is SQIVND (reference sequence). Trimming at V came to 3 bases and at J to 6 bases, leaving 7 bases not matched to a gene. This CDR3 is 16 amino acids long. Drawing the rest from reference TRBV19 and TRBJ1-5, the complete variable domain is DGGITQSPKYLFRKEGQNVTLSCEQNLNHDAMYWYRQDPGQGLRLIYYSQIVNDFQKGDIAEGYSVSREKKESFPLTVTSAQKNPTAFYLCASSMVRTGGSQPQHFGDGTRLSIL.

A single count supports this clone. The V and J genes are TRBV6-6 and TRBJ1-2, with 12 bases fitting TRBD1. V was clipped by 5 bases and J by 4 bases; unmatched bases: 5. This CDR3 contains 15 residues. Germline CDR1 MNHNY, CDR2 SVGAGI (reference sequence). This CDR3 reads CASSLGTGGGYGYTF. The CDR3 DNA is TGTGCCAGCAGTCTAGGGACAGGGGGCGGCTATGGCTACACCTTC.

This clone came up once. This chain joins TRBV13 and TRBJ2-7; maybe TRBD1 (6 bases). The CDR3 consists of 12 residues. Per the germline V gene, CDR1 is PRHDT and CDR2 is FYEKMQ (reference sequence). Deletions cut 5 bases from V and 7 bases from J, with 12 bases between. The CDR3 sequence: CASSRGGREQYF. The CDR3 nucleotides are TGTGCCAGCAGCCGAGGGGGACGTGAGCAGTACTTC.

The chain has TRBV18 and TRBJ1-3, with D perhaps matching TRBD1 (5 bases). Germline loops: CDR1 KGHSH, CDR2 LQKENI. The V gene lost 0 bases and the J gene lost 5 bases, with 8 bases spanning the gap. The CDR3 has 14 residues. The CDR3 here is CASSPPQGRNTIYF. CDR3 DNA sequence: TGTGCCAGCTCACCACCGCAGGGCCGAAACACCATATATTTT.

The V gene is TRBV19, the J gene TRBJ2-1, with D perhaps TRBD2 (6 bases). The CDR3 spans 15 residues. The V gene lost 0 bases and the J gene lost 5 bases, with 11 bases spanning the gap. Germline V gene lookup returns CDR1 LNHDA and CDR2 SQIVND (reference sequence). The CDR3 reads CASSIEEDYNNEQFF. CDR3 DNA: TGTGCCAGTAGTATAGAGGAGGACTACAACAATGAGCAGTTCTTC.

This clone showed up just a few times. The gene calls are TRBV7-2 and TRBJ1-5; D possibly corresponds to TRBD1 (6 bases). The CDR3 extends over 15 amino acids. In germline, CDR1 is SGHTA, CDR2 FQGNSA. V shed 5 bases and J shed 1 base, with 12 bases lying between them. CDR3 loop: CASSAYGQSNQPQHF. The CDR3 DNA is TGTGCCAGCAGCGCCTATGGACAGAGCAATCAGCCCCAGCATTTT.

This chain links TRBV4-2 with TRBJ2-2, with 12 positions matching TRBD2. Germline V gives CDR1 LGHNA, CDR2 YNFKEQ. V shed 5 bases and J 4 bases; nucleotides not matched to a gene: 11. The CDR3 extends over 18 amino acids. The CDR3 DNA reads TGTGCCAGCAGCTTGTTCCTAGCGGGGGGGCCCGGCACCGGGGAGCTGTTTTTT. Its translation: CASSLFLAGGPGTGELFF.

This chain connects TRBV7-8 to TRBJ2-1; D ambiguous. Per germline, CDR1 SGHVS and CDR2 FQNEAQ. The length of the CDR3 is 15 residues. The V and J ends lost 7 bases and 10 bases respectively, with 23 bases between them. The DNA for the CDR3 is TGTGCCAGCACCTCCCCTACCGAGCCCGATGCCGAGCAGTTCTTC. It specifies CASTSPTEPDAEQFF.

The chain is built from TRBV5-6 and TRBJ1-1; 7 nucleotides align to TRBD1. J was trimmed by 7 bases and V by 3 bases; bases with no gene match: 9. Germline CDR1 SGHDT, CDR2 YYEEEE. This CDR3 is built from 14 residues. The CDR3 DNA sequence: TGTGCCAGCAGCTGGACAGGCCGATCGGGTGAAGCTTTCTTT. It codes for CASSWTGRSGEAFF.

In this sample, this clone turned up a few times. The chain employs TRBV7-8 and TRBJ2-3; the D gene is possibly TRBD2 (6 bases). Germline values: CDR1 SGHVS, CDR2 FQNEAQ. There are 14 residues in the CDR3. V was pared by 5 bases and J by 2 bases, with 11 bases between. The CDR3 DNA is TGTGCCAGCAGCCTTCGGGACTCCACAGATACGCAGTATTTT. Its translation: CASSLRDSTDTQYF.

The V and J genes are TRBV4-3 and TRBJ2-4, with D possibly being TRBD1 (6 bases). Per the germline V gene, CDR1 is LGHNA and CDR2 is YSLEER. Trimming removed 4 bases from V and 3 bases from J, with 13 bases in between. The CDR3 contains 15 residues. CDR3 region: CASSRDVRGKNIQYF. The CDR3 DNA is TGCGCCAGCAGCCGAGACGTCAGGGGCAAAAACATTCAGTACTTC.

The CDR3 here is CAWSETGQGQPQHF. CDR3 in DNA: TGTGCCTGGAGTGAAACAGGGCAAGGTCAGCCCCAGCATTTT. This chain links TRBV30 with TRBJ1-5; tentative D call: TRBD1 (6 bases). Germline assignment: CDR1 GTSNPN and CDR2 SVGIG (reference sequence). The CDR3 is 14 amino acids. V lost 1 base and J lost 6, with 13 bases in between.

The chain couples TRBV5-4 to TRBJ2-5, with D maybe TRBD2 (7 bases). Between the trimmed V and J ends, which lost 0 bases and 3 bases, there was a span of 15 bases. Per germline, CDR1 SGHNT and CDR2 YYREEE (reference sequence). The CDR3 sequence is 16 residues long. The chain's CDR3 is CASSLGGSGGKETQYF. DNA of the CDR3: TGTGCCAGCAGCTTGGGGGGGTCGGGGGGCAAAGAGACCCAGTACTTC. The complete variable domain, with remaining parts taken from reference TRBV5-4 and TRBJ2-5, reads ETGVTQSPTHLIKTRGQQVTLRCSSQSGHNTVSWYQQALGQGPQFIFQYYREEENGRGNFPPRFSGLQFPNYSSELNVNALELDDSALYLCASSLGGSGGKETQYFGPGTRLLVL.

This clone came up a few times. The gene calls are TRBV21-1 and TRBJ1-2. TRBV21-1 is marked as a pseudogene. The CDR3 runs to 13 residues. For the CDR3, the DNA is TGTGCCAGCAAGGGGGGGCAATCTAGGGGCTACACCTTC. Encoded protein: CASKGGQSRGYTF.

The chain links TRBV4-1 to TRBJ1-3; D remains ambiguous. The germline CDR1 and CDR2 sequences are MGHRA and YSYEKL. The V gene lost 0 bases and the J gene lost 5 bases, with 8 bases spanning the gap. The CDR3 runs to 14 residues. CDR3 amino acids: CASSQEGSRNTIYF. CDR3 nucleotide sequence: TGCGCCAGCAGCCAAGAGGGCTCCCGAAACACCATATATTTT.

CDR3 sequence (DNA): TGTGCCAGCAGCTCCCGGACTAGCGGGGGGGCCATCTACGAGCAGTACTTC. Its protein is CASSSRTSGGAIYEQYF. The chain combines TRBV7-2 with TRBJ2-7; TRBD2 matches 15 bases. CDR3 length equals 17 residues. CDR1 is SGHTA, CDR2 FQGNSA, per germline. The trim removed 4 bases at V and 3 bases at J, leaving 7 bases unmatched.

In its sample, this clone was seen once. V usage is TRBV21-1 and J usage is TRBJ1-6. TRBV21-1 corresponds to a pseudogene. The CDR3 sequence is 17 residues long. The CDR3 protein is CASSGGGSGLGNSPLHF. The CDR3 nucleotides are TGTGCCAGCAGCGGGGGGGGTTCTGGGCTCGGAAATTCACCCCTCCACTTT.